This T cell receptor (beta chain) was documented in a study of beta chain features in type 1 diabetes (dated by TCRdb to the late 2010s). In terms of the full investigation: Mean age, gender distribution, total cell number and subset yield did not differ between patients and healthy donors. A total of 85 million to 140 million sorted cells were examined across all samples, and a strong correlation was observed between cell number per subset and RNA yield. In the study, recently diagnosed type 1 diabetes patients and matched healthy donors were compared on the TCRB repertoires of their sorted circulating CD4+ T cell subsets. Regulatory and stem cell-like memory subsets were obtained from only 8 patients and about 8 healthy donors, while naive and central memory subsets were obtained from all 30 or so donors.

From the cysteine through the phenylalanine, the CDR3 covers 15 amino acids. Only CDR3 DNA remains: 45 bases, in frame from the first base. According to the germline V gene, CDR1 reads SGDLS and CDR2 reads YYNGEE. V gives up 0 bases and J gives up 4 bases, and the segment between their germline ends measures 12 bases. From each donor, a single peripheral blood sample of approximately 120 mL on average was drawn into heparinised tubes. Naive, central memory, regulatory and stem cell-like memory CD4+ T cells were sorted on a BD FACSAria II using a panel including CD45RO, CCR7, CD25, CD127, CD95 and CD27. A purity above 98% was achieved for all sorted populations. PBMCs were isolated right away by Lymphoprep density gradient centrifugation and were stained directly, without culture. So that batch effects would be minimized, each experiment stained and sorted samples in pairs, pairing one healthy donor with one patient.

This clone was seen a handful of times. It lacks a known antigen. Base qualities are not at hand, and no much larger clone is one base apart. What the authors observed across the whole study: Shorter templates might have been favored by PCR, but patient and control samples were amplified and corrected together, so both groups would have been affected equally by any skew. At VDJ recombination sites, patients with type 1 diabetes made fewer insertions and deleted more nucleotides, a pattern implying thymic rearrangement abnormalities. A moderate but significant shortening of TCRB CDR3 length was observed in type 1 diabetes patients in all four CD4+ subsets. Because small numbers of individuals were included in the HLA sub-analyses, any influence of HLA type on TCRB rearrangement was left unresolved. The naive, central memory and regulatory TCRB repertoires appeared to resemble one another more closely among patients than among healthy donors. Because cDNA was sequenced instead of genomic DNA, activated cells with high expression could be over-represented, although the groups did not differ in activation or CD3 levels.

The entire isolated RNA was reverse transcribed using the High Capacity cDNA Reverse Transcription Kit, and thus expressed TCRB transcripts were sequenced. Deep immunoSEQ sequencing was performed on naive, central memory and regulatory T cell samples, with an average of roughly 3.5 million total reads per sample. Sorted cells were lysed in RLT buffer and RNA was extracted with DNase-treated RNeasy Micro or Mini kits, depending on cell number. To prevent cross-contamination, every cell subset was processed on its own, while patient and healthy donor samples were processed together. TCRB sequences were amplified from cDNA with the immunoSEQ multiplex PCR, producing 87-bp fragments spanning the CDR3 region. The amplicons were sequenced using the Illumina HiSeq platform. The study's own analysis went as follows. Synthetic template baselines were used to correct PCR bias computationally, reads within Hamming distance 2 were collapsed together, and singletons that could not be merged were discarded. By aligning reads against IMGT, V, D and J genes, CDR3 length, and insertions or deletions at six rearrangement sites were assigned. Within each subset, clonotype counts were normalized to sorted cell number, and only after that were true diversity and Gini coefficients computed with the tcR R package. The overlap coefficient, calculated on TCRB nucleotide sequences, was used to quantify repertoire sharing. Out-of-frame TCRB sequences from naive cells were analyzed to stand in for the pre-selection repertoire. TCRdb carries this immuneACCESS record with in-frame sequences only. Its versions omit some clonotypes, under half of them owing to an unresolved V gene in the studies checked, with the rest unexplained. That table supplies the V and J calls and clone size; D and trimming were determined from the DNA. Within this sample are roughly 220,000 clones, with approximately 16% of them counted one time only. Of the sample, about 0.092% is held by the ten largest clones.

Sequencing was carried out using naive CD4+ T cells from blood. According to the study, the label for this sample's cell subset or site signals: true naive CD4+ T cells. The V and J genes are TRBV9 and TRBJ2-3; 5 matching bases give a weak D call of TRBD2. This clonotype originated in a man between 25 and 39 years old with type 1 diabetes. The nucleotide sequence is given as TGTGCCAGCAGCGTAGGAAGAGGGTGGCCAGATACGCAGTATTTT. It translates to CASSVGRGWPDTQYF.